A single sample is the source of the 12 T cell receptor beta chains below, sequenced in a study of shared clonotypes between healthy human individuals. Data came from immunoSEQ multiplex PCR; TCRdb stores just in-frame clones and leaves some out. Altogether 2 million or so clones are present, 85% to 95% being singletons, with the ten largest covering 0.13%. Material for sequencing was naive CD4+ T cells sorted from blood. Subset denoted: CD45RA+ positively selected. The receptors derive from a man in his late teens or twenties in good health.

The rearrangement uses TRBV10-2 and TRBJ2-2; D remains ambiguous. The CDR3 runs 15 residues. Deletions cut 1 base from V and 6 bases from J, with 12 bases between. CDR1 and CDR2 (germline): WSHSY, SAAADI. The CDR3 here is CASSEYKVRSGELFF. CDR3 DNA sequence: TGCGCCAGCAGTGAGTACAAGGTCCGATCCGGGGAGCTGTTTTTT.

The chain uses TRBV10-2 and TRBJ1-2, with no clear D. The V end lost 2 bases, the J end lost 8 bases, and 9 bases lay between the germline ends. This CDR3 region has 12 residues. From germline, CDR1 is WSHSY and CDR2 SAAADI. The CDR3 coding sequence is TGCGCCAGCAGTGAGCAGGAGAGGGGCTACACCTTC. It translates to CASSEQERGYTF.

This chain uses TRBV10-2 with TRBJ1-3; D is undetermined. The CDR3 is 16 amino acids. The V gene's germline CDR1 is WSHSY and CDR2 SAAADI. V lost 3 bases to trimming and J lost 0 bases, with 12 bases between them. The CDR3: CASSETFTSSGNTIYF. The DNA for the CDR3 is TGCGCCAGCAGTGAAACCTTTACGAGCTCTGGAAACACCATATATTTT.

The chain recombines TRBV19 with TRBJ1-5, with a tentative D call TRBD1 (6 bases). The CDR3 runs 13 residues. Trimming cost V 5 bases and J 5 bases, with 10 bases left between them. Germline V lookup: CDR1 LNHDA, CDR2 SQIVND (reference sequence). CDR3 nucleotides: TGTGCCAGTAGTCGTCAGGGGTATCAGCCCCAGCATTTT. Protein product: CASSRQGYQPQHF.

For this clone: A much larger clone is a single base away; this may be a read error. The chain joins TRBV6-5 to TRBJ1-5, with 7 bases lining up with TRBD1. Trimming cost V 4 bases and J 2 bases; bases outside gene matches: 2. The CDR3 consists of 14 residues. Germline values: CDR1 MNHEY, CDR2 SVGAGI. The CDR3 reads CASSSGQGNQPQHF. The CDR3 DNA sequence: TGTGCCAGCAGTTCTGGACAGGGCAATCAGCCCCAGCATTTT.

The gene calls are TRBV9 and TRBJ1-1; D uncertain. Trimming took off 4 bases at V and 5 bases at J, with 24 bases between the two ends. The CDR3 contains 17 residues. Germline V gives CDR1 SGDLS, CDR2 YYNGEE. The CDR3 loop is CASSLARGRARGTEAFF. For the CDR3, the DNA is TGTGCCAGCAGCCTAGCTCGAGGGAGGGCCCGAGGGACTGAAGCTTTCTTT. Combining the CDR3 with reference TRBV9 and TRBJ1-1 gives the whole variable domain DSGVTQTPKHLITATGQRVTLRCSPRSGDLSVYWYQQSLDQGLQFLIQYYNGEERAKGNILERFSAQQFPDLHSELNLSSLELGDSALYFCASSLARGRARGTEAFFGQGTRLTVV.

Comment on this clone: The sample carries other DNA sequences with the same CDR3. This chain links TRBV2 with TRBJ2-7, with TRBD1 identical over 8 bases. Germline CDR1 and CDR2: SNHLY and FYNNEI. With V trimmed by 8 bases and J by 3 bases, 3 bases remained unmatched. The CDR3 spans 12 residues. The CDR3 bases are TGTGCCAGCGCGGGGACAGGCTACGAGCAGTACTTC. Encoded protein: CASAGTGYEQYF.

The V and J genes are TRBV30 and TRBJ1-3, with D tentatively TRBD1 (5 bases). Germline CDR1 is GTSNPN and CDR2 is SVGIG (reference sequence). Trimming took 5 bases from V and 2 from J, leaving 16 bases between them. The CDR3 length is 15 residues. CDR3 amino acids: CAWSQVSPPGNTIYF. The CDR3 coding sequence is TGTGCCTGGTCACAGGTCTCTCCCCCTGGAAACACCATATATTTT.

The chain has TRBV5-1 and TRBJ2-2; 8 bases line up with TRBD1. The CDR3 is 16 amino acids. Trimming at V came to 3 bases and at J to 2 bases, leaving 6 bases not matched to a gene. Germline loops: CDR1 SGHRS, CDR2 YFSETQ. The CDR3 is CASSSPDRVNTGELFF. The CDR3 nucleotides are TGCGCCAGCAGCTCACCGGACAGGGTAAACACCGGGGAGCTGTTTTTT.

Notes on this clone: A junction boundary mismatches the germline segment, possibly from a read error. J is TRBJ2-1 and V is TRBV7-7; D is undetermined. CDR1 SSHAT and CDR2 FNYEAQ come from the germline V gene (reference sequence). The CDR3 contains 14 residues. For the CDR3, the DNA is TGTGCTAGCAGCCCAGGAACAGATATCAATGAGCAGTTCTTC. It translates to CASSPGTDINEQFF. Full variable domain (outside the CDR3, taken from reference TRBV7-7 and TRBJ2-1): GAGVSQSPRYKVTKRGQDVTLRCDPISSHATLYWYQQALGQGPEFLTYFNYEAQPDKSGLPSDRFSAERPEGSISTLTIQRTEQRDSAMYRCASSPGTDINEQFFGPGTRLTVL.

The table lists this clone with a count of one. V gene TRBV18 combines with J gene TRBJ2-7, with 7 bases matching TRBD1. CDR1 is KGHSH and CDR2 is LQKENI in the germline V gene. The CDR3 sequence is 15 residues long. J gave up 7 bases and V 0 bases, and 9 bases lay outside the gene matches. The CDR3 is CASSPPGRGSREQYF. CDR3 sequence (DNA): TGTGCCAGCTCACCACCGGGCAGGGGGTCACGGGAGCAGTACTTC.

This rearrangement joins TRBV6-1 to TRBJ1-3; D is unresolved. V lost 6 bases, J lost 2 bases, and 11 bases lay in between. The germline V gene has CDR1 MNHNS and CDR2 SASEGT. The CDR3 length is 14 residues. In nucleotides, the CDR3 is TGTGCCAGCAGCGACGCGTGGCCTGGAAACACCATATATTTT. Translation: CASSDAWPGNTIYF.